This T cell receptor (beta chain) was identified in a study of radiotherapy plus CTLA-4 blockade in lung cancer. Study information: Disease control was achieved by about 34% of patients, and objective responses by 18%. Study-wide results and limits: Together with interferon-beta, which increased in serum after radiation, early dynamic changes in blood T cell clones were reportedly the best predictors of response. After radiotherapy and ipilimumab, tumor-derived clones expanded in peripheral blood.

Only in-frame clones appear in the TCRdb table, and some are missing; sequencing was by immunoSEQ multiplex PCR. The table shows 80,000 to 100,000 clones, with 65% to 80% occurring only once. A few counts support this clone. The antigen is undetermined. The V gene's germline CDR1 is MDHEN and CDR2 SYDVKM. J was trimmed by 10 bases and V by 6 bases; bases with no gene match: 7. This CDR3 has 14 residues. Here the sequenced sample was peripheral blood, taken from a patient treated with radiotherapy plus ipilimumab. The chain links TRBV28 to TRBJ2-2; 11 bases fit TRBD2. The TCR was taken from a human donor with non-small cell lung cancer who had a partial response to radiotherapy plus ipilimumab. Some clones in this sample may be carry-over from other donors' samples. CDR3 sequence reads: CASSPPGLAAELFF. In DNA, the CDR3 is TGTGCCAGCAGCCCTCCGGGACTAGCGGCGGAGCTGTTTTTT.